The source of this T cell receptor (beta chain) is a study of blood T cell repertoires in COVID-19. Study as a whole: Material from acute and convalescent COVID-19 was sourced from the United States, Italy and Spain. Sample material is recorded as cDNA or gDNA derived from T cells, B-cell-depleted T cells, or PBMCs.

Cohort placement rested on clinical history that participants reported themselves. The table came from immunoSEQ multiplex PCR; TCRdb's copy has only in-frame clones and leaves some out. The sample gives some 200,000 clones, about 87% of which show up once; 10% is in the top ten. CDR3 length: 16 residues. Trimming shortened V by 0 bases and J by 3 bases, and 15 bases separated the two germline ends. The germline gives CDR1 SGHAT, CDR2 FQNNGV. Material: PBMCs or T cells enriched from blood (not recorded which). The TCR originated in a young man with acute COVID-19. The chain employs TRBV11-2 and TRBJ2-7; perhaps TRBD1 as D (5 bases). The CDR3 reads CASSLERGRGNYEQYF. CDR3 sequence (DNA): TGTGCCAGCAGCTTAGAAAGGGGCAGAGGAAACTACGAGCAGTACTTC.